These 27 T cell receptor beta chains were all obtained from the same sample, sequenced in a study of shared clonotypes between healthy human individuals. Clones were sequenced by immunoSEQ multiplex PCR, and TCRdb holds only the in-frame ones, with some missing. This repertoire shows over a million clones, around three quarters found once; its top ten account for more than 0.55%. The sample taken for sequencing was memory CD4+ T cells from PBMCs. Sample subset: CD45RA-negative fraction. The source is a man between 18 and 29 years old in good health. Some clones in this sample may be carry-over from other donors' samples.

V is TRBV2 and J is TRBJ2-1; D gene unclear. The CDR3 sequence is 11 residues long. Germline V lookup: CDR1 SNHLY, CDR2 FYNNEI. V was cut by 6 bases and J by 9 bases, with 9 bases left in between. CDR3 protein: CASRRVGEQFF. The DNA of the CDR3 is TGTGCCAGCAGACGAGTAGGTGAGCAGTTCTTC.

The chain has TRBV29-1 and TRBJ2-3; possible D gene TRBD2, 6 bases. The CDR3 extends over 15 amino acids. Germline assignment: CDR1 SQVTM and CDR2 ANQGSEA. The CDR3 DNA reads TGCACCGTGGGCGGGACGACGGGTAGCACAGATACGCAGTATTTT. This translates into CTVGGTTGSTDTQYF.

The rearrangement links TRBV28 to TRBJ2-7; 7 nucleotides align to TRBD1. Germline CDR1 and CDR2: MDHEN and SYDVKM. Trimming cost V 8 bases and J 2 bases; bases outside gene matches: 9. The CDR3 spans 14 residues. Written as DNA, the CDR3 is TGTGCCAGCTCAACAGGGGACGGGGCCTACGAGCAGTACTTC. It codes for CASSTGDGAYEQYF. The full variable domain, in which reference TRBV28 and TRBJ2-7 provide the parts outside the CDR3, is DVKVTQSSRYLVKRTGEKVFLECVQDMDHENMFWYRQDPGLGLRLIYFSYDVKMKEKGDIPEGYSVSREKKERFSLILESASTNQTSMYLCASSTGDGAYEQYFGPGTRLTVT.

Here the CDR3 DNA reads TGTGCCAGCACCACGGGCCCTGGTCCTTACGAGCAGTACTTC. Its translation is CASTTGPGPYEQYF. This rearrangement joins TRBV6-1 to TRBJ2-7; D not certain. Trimming removed 7 bases at V and 4 bases at J, with 17 bases between. Per the germline V gene, CDR1 is MNHNS and CDR2 is SASEGT. The CDR3 spans 14 residues.

This clone has more than one count but fewer than ten. V is TRBV4-3 and J is TRBJ1-2; D is uncertain. This CDR3 is 14 amino acids long. Trimming took off 1 base at V and 2 bases at J, with 8 bases between the two ends. CDR1 and CDR2 from the germline V gene are LGHNA and YSLEER. In DNA, the CDR3 is TGCGCCAGCAGCCAAGTCAGGACCAACTATGGCTACACCTTC. It yields the protein CASSQVRTNYGYTF.

This rearrangement joins TRBV6-5 to TRBJ1-2, with D unresolved. Germline V gene lookup returns CDR1 MNHEY and CDR2 SVGAGI. The CDR3 has 15 residues. Trimming removed 2 bases from V and 0 bases from J, with 10 bases in between. CDR3 region: CASSYGQAANYGYTF. The CDR3 bases are TGTGCCAGCAGTTACGGGCAGGCAGCTAACTATGGCTACACCTTC.

The chain joins TRBV4-1 to TRBJ2-2, with D unclear. The V gene lost 4 bases and the J gene lost 6 bases, with 15 bases spanning the gap. Germline V CDR1 and CDR2: MGHRA, YSYEKL. This CDR3 is 15 amino acids long. The CDR3 here is CASSPPRSEPGELFF. CDR3 sequence (DNA): TGCGCCAGCAGCCCTCCCCGTTCGGAGCCCGGGGAGCTGTTTTTT.

The rearrangement links TRBV28 to TRBJ1-1; 8 nucleotides agree with TRBD1. CDR3 size: 12 residues. In germline, CDR1 is MDHEN, CDR2 SYDVKM. V lost 5 bases and J lost 6; bases outside the gene matches: 2. CDR3: CASSGQGPEAFF. The CDR3 DNA reads as TGTGCCAGCAGTGGACAGGGTCCTGAAGCTTTCTTT.

This chain joins TRBV21-1 and TRBJ2-5. TRBV21-1 is annotated as a pseudogene. This CDR3 has 14 amino acids. As DNA, the CDR3 is TGTGCCAGCAGCAAAGAGGCGTACGAAGAGACCCAGTACTTC. Residues: CASSKEAYEETQYF.

This clone was recorded at least ten times. The rearrangement uses TRBV10-1 and TRBJ2-3, with 10 bases matching TRBD1. The J segment lost 6 bases and the V segment lost 8 bases, leaving 8 bases of the junction unmatched. Germline V gives CDR1 WNHNN, CDR2 SYGVQD (reference sequence). The CDR3 extends over 14 amino acids. For the CDR3, the DNA is TGCGCCAGCGGGGGACAGGGGCACGGGGATACGCAGTATTTT. Protein sequence: CASGGQGHGDTQYF.

The gene calls are TRBV29-1 and TRBJ2-1, with 7 bases matching TRBD2. Germline V gene data show CDR1 as SQVTM and CDR2 as ANQGSEA. V shed 6 bases and J 13 bases; nucleotides not matched to a gene: 15. The CDR3 runs to 13 residues. CDR3 protein: CSVASRAGWDQFF. DNA of the CDR3: TGCAGCGTGGCTTCCCGAGCGGGATGGGACCAGTTCTTC.

J is TRBJ2-5 and V is TRBV18; no firm D call. The germline gives CDR1 KGHSH, CDR2 LQKENI. Trimming pared 2 bases from V and 5 bases from J, leaving 15 bases between. The CDR3 has 15 amino acids. DNA of the CDR3: TGTGCCAGCTCACCAGGGAAGGGCCGAAGTGAGACCCAGTACTTC. It translates to CASSPGKGRSETQYF.

This clone was counted a few times. This rearrangement joins TRBV7-7 to TRBJ2-2; D gene unclear. CDR1 is SSHAT, CDR2 FNYEAQ, per germline (reference sequence). This CDR3 spans 13 amino acids. Between the trimmed V and J ends, which lost 3 bases and 7 bases, there was a span of 9 bases. CDR3 residues: CASSFSGHGELFF. The CDR3 DNA is TGTGCCAGCAGCTTTAGTGGGCACGGGGAGCTGTTTTTT.

This CDR3 reads CASSPVPVRDRGYNEQFF. The CDR3 DNA sequence: TGCGCCAGCAGCCCTGTCCCAGTCCGGGACAGGGGTTACAATGAGCAGTTCTTC. The chain joins TRBV4-1 to TRBJ2-1, with 10 bases aligning to TRBD1. This CDR3 is 18 amino acids long. With V trimmed by 4 bases and J by 4 bases, 13 bases remained unmatched. The germline CDR1 and CDR2 sequences are MGHRA and YSYEKL.

The CDR3 DNA reads as TGTGCCAGCAGCTGGGGACTAGCGGGAGGGTTTCGCTACAATGAGCAGTTCTTC. Translated: CASSWGLAGGFRYNEQFF. The V gene is TRBV7-2, the J gene TRBJ2-1; 16 bases agree with TRBD2. The germline CDR1 and CDR2 sequences are SGHTA and FQGNSA. The junction had 6 bases not matched to a gene; V was cut back by 4 bases and J by 3 bases. The CDR3 length is 18 residues.

For this clone: The sample holds other DNA sequences that translate to the same CDR3. The chain employs TRBV7-2 and TRBJ1-5; no clear D. CDR3 size: 16 residues. Per the germline V gene, CDR1 is SGHTA and CDR2 is FQGNSA. V was trimmed by 1 base and J by 1 base, leaving 11 bases between them. The CDR3 bases are TGTGCCAGCAGCTTAGAGTCCGGGTTGAGCAATCAGCCCCAGCATTTT. It encodes CASSLESGLSNQPQHF.

This clone has a handful of counts. The chain is built from TRBV6-1 and TRBJ1-6; the D gene is possibly TRBD1 (5 bases). V was pared by 8 bases and J by 12 bases, with 11 bases between. CDR1 MNHNS and CDR2 SASEGT come from the germline V gene. There are 11 residues in the CDR3. CDR3 protein: CASGGVVPLHF. DNA for the CDR3: TGTGCCAGCGGAGGGGTGGTACCCCTCCACTTT.

The V and J genes are TRBV7-2 and TRBJ2-5, with 12 bases aligning to TRBD1. Looked up from germline, CDR1 is SGHTA and CDR2 is FQGNSA. V lost 5 bases and J lost 7; bases outside the gene matches: 11. The CDR3 is 16 amino acids. The CDR3 protein is CASSIAGTGGIGTQYF. The CDR3 DNA follows: TGTGCCAGCAGCATCGCCGGGACAGGGGGCATTGGGACCCAGTACTTC.

This clone was seen once. The CDR3 DNA follows: TGTGCCAGCAGTAGACAGGTAGCCGAGAAACTGTTTTTT. Translating it yields CASSRQVAEKLFF. The chain carries TRBV2 and TRBJ1-4; possible D gene TRBD1, 6 bases. Deletions cut 5 bases from V and 11 bases from J, with 15 bases between. Germline loops: CDR1 SNHLY, CDR2 FYNNEI. The CDR3 length is 13 residues.

This clone occurred many times. The chain couples TRBV6-1 to TRBJ2-7; 7 nucleotides align to TRBD1. This CDR3 spans 15 amino acids. Germline lookup yields CDR1 MNHNS and CDR2 SASEGT. J lost 10 bases, V lost 8 bases, and 20 bases had no gene match. CDR3 coding DNA: TGTGCCAGCGCAGGACCGACAGGGCTTTTGGCAGGCCAGTACTTC. Protein product: CASAGPTGLLAGQYF.

The chain recombines TRBV18 with TRBJ2-3; D gene ambiguous. The CDR3 is 13 residues long. Germline CDR1 and CDR2: KGHSH and LQKENI. With 0 bases removed from V and 5 bases from J, the gap between germline ends came to 6 bases. CDR3 DNA sequence: TGTGCCAGCTCACCACCGGCTCTAGATACGCAGTATTTT. Protein: CASSPPALDTQYF. The whole variable domain, remainder taken from reference TRBV18 and TRBJ2-3, is NAGVMQNPRHLVRRRGQEARLRCSPMKGHSHVYWYRQLPEEGLKFMVYLQKENIIDESGMPKERFSAEFPKEGPSILRIQQVVRGDSAAYFCASSPPALDTQYFGPGTRLTVL.

This sequence joins TRBV28 and TRBJ1-1; D is perhaps TRBD1 (6 bases). V was shortened by 11 bases and J by 0 bases, with 13 bases between the two germline ends. Germline CDR1 is MDHEN and CDR2 is SYDVKM. This CDR3 comprises 13 residues. CDR3 region: CAAGGQMNTEAFF. In DNA, the CDR3 is TGTGCCGCGGGGGGGCAAATGAACACTGAAGCTTTCTTT.

This clone came up once. The gene calls are TRBV28 and TRBJ1-5; 8 bases fit TRBD1. Germline V lookup: CDR1 MDHEN, CDR2 SYDVKM. J was trimmed by 3 bases and V by 5 bases; bases with no gene match: 6. This CDR3 has 15 amino acids. CDR3 protein: CASSVSGGDNQPQHF. In nucleotides, the CDR3 is TGTGCCAGCAGTGTGTCAGGGGGCGACAATCAGCCCCAGCATTTT.

Details on this clone: Other DNA sequences within the sample encode an identical CDR3. The chain employs TRBV29-1 and TRBJ2-5; 8 bases are shared with TRBD1. The J segment lost 5 bases and the V segment lost 2 bases, leaving 4 bases of the junction unmatched. The CDR3 covers 13 residues. Germline CDR1 and CDR2: SQVTM and ANQGSEA. The CDR3 region is CSVEQGAGETQYF. The DNA of the CDR3 is TGCAGCGTTGAACAGGGGGCAGGGGAGACCCAGTACTTC.

In regard to this clone: The sample contains more than one DNA sequence encoding this CDR3. This CDR3 is CASSPGGETQYF. CDR3 nucleotides: TGTGCCAGCAGTCCCGGGGGAGAGACCCAGTACTTC. The rearrangement uses TRBV6-5 and TRBJ2-5; weak D call: TRBD2 (6 bases). This CDR3 region has 12 residues. CDR1 and CDR2 (germline): MNHEY, SVGAGI. The ends were cut back, 5 bases at V and 4 bases at J, with 8 bases in the middle.

The chain employs TRBV28 and TRBJ1-2; D gene uncertain. The CDR3 consists of 15 residues. Germline loops: CDR1 MDHEN, CDR2 SYDVKM. The V end was cut by 6 bases, the J end by 5 bases, with 19 bases between. This CDR3 reads CASRKRNQGPYGYTF. CDR3 nucleotides: TGTGCCAGCAGGAAAAGGAACCAAGGGCCTTATGGCTACACCTTC.

The chain links TRBV4-1 to TRBJ2-5; TRBD1 matches 8 bases. The CDR3 is made up of 15 amino acids. CDR1 and CDR2 from the germline V gene are MGHRA and YSYEKL. The V and J ends lost 3 bases and 5 bases, in that order; junction bases with no gene match: 8. In DNA form, the CDR3 reads TGCGCCAGCAGCCAGCAGGGGGCAGGGAGGGAGACCCAGTACTTC. Protein product: CASSQQGAGRETQYF.